This TCR beta chain is drawn from a study of T cells in localized non-small cell lung cancer. The repertoire was sequenced with immunoSEQ multiplex PCR; TCRdb's copy has only in-frame clones and lacks some. The table shows some 38,000 clones, with around 86% occurring only once. On this clone: The antigen is undetermined.

Findings of the study overall: One tumor region alone was sequenced, and heterogeneity therefore remains possible. Median detection of top 100 tumor clones in adjacent lung was around 59 clones. There was higher T cell clonality in uninvolved adjacent lung than in tumor, and it was highest there. Blood T cell density predicted longer survival; adjacent-lung clonality, shorter.

This sequence originates from a male donor aged 60 or over with stage II lung adenocarcinoma. Sequenced here: peripheral blood mononuclear cells, sampled before any cancer treatment.

This CDR3 reads CASSYSRVGKDTQYF. DNA of the CDR3: TGTGCCAGCAGTTATTCCAGGGTAGGGAAAGATACGCAGTATTTT. V usage is TRBV6-5 and J usage is TRBJ2-3; the D gene is possibly TRBD1 (5 bases). Trimming pared 3 bases from V and 5 bases from J, leaving 15 bases between. From germline, CDR1 is MNHEY and CDR2 SVGAGI. The CDR3 consists of 15 residues.